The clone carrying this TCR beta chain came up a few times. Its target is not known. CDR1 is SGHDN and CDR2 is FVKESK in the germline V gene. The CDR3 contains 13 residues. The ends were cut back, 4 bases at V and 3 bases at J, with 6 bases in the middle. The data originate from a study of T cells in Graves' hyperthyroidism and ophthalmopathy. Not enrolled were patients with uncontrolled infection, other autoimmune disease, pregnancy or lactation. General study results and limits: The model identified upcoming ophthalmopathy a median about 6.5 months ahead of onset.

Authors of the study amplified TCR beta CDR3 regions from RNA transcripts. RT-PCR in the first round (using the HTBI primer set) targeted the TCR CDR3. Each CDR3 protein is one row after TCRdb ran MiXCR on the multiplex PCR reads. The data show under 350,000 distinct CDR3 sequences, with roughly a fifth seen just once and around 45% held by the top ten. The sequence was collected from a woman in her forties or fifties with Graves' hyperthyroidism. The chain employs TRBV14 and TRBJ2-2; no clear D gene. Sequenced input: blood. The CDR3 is CASSLTDTGELFF. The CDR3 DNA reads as TGTGCCAGCAGCCTTACGGACACCGGGGAGCTGTTTTTT.